One sample yielded the 12 T cell receptor beta chains listed below, sequenced in a study of T cells in Graves' hyperthyroidism and ophthalmopathy. RNA transcripts served as the template for amplifying TCR beta CDR3 regions. The TCR CDR3 was amplified in a first-round RT-PCR using the HTBI primer set. TCRdb reprocessed the multiplex PCR reads with MiXCR, giving one entry per CDR3 protein. The repertoire holds around 600,000 distinct CDR3 sequences, approximately 14% seen once, with around 7.8% in the top ten. Source material: blood. All receptors derive from a woman between 25 and 40 years old with Graves' hyperthyroidism.

The chain links TRBV19 to TRBJ1-5; a weak D match, TRBD1 (5 bases). The CDR3 consists of 15 residues. V was trimmed by 2 bases and J by 6 bases, leaving 14 bases between them. Germline CDR1 and CDR2: LNHDA and SQIVND (reference sequence). CDR3 in amino acids: CASSIIQDLRQPQHF. CDR3 bases: TGTGCCAGTAGTATAATACAGGATCTGCGTCAGCCCCAGCATTTT. Variable domain in full (rest from reference TRBV19 and TRBJ1-5): DGGITQSPKYLFRKEGQNVTLSCEQNLNHDAMYWYRQDPGQGLRLIYYSQIVNDFQKGDIAEGYSVSREKKESFPLTVTSAQKNPTAFYLCASSIIQDLRQPQHFGDGTRLSIL.

This clonotype was recorded at least ten times. The J gene is TRBJ2-5, the V gene TRBV27; 8 bases are a match to TRBD1. CDR1 is MNHEY, CDR2 SMNVEV, per germline (reference sequence). V shed 5 bases and J 11 bases; nucleotides not matched to a gene: 10. The CDR3 runs to 13 residues. CDR3: CASSPGQGERQYF. The DNA for the CDR3 is TGTGCCAGCAGTCCTGGACAGGGAGAGAGGCAGTACTTC.

There are a few counts of this clonotype. The rearrangement links TRBV20-1 to TRBJ2-1; 12 positions match TRBD2. Trimming cost V 6 bases and J 10 bases; bases outside gene matches: 10. CDR1 is DFQATT, CDR2 SNEGSKA, per germline (reference sequence). The CDR3 consists of 14 residues. As DNA, the CDR3 is TGCAGTGCAGGGGCTAGCGGGAGGGTTTTGGAGCAGTTCTTC. Its protein product is CSAGASGRVLEQFF.

This clonotype came up many times. The CDR3 sequence: CSVRTGQYSTDTQYF. CDR3 nucleotide sequence: TGCAGCGTCCGAACCGGACAGTATAGCACAGATACGCAGTATTTT. The V and J genes are TRBV29-1 and TRBJ2-3; D is possibly TRBD1 (6 bases). Between the trimmed V and J ends, which lost 6 bases and 0 bases, there was a span of 16 bases. CDR3 length: 15 residues. Looked up from germline, CDR1 is SQVTM and CDR2 is ANQGSEA.

This clonotype has ten or more counts. J is TRBJ2-7 and V is TRBV4-2; D assignment may be TRBD1 or TRBD2 (5 bases each). Germline CDR1 and CDR2: LGHNA and YNFKEQ. The CDR3 has 16 residues. V was shortened by 1 base and J by 0 bases, with 13 bases between the two germline ends. The CDR3, as DNA: TGTGCCAGCAGCCAAGGGGGGACGCTTAGCTCCTACGAGCAGTACTTC. It encodes CASSQGGTLSSYEQYF.

The genes are TRBV24-1 and TRBJ1-5; the D is unclear. This CDR3 has 13 residues. The V end lost 2 bases, the J end lost 5 bases, and 6 bases lay between the germline ends. From germline, CDR1 is KGHDR and CDR2 SFDVKD. CDR3: CATSDSDDQPQHF. The CDR3 DNA sequence: TGTGCCACCAGTGATTCGGACGATCAGCCCCAGCATTTT.

This clonotype was observed many times. The chain carries TRBV2 and TRBJ2-1; D is unclear. The CDR3 extends over 15 amino acids. Germline loops: CDR1 SNHLY, CDR2 FYNNEI. The V end lost 8 bases, the J end lost 0 bases, and 14 bases lay between the germline ends. The CDR3 sequence: CASRPGYSSYNEQFF. In DNA, the CDR3 is TGTGCCAGCCGGCCCGGCTACAGCTCCTACAATGAGCAGTTCTTC.

The J gene is TRBJ2-7, the V gene TRBV6-6; weak D call: TRBD1 (6 bases). The germline CDR1 and CDR2 sequences are MNHNY and SVGAGI (reference sequence). The CDR3 covers 15 residues. Trimming cost V 0 bases and J 3 bases, with 12 bases left between them. Written as DNA, the CDR3 is TGTGCCAGCAGTTACTCGGCAGGGGAGTACTACGAGCAGTACTTC. Its translation: CASSYSAGEYYEQYF.

The V and J genes are TRBV6-2 or TRBV6-3 and TRBJ1-1; D uncertain. V gave up 1 base and J gave up 1 base, with 10 bases separating them. This CDR3 has 15 residues. Per germline, CDR1 MNHEY and CDR2 SVGEGT. Written as DNA, the CDR3 is TGTGCCAGCAGTTACTTTAGGCGGACGAACACTGAAGCTTTCTTT. It codes for CASSYFRRTNTEAFF.

In this sample, this clonotype turned up many times. This CDR3 is CAISETFSGNTIYF. The CDR3 DNA reads TGTGCCATCAGTGAGACCTTCTCTGGAAACACCATATATTTT. The rearrangement joins TRBV10-3 to TRBJ1-3; D is undetermined. The V gene lost 2 bases and the J gene lost 0 bases, with 5 bases spanning the gap. The CDR3 is 14 amino acids. From germline, CDR1 is ENHRY and CDR2 SYGVKD.

The sample holds many counts of this clonotype. V gene TRBV7-9 combines with J gene TRBJ2-7; D is unresolved. CDR3 length: 14 amino acids. CDR1 and CDR2 from the germline V gene are SEHNR and FQNEAQ (reference sequence). V dropped 3 bases and J dropped 2 bases, with 11 bases sitting between them. CDR3 in DNA: TGTGCCAGCAGCTTTGCCACCACCACCTACGAGCAGTACTTC. Translation: CASSFATTTYEQYF.

The chain uses TRBV20-1 and TRBJ2-2, with D unresolved. Trimming left V 0 bases short and J 4 bases short, with 15 bases between. Germline CDR1 and CDR2: DFQATT and SNEGSKA (reference sequence). The CDR3 covers 16 residues. CDR3 loop: CSAREAPSGSTGELFF. The CDR3 DNA reads as TGCAGTGCTAGAGAGGCCCCGTCGGGCTCCACCGGGGAGCTGTTTTTT.